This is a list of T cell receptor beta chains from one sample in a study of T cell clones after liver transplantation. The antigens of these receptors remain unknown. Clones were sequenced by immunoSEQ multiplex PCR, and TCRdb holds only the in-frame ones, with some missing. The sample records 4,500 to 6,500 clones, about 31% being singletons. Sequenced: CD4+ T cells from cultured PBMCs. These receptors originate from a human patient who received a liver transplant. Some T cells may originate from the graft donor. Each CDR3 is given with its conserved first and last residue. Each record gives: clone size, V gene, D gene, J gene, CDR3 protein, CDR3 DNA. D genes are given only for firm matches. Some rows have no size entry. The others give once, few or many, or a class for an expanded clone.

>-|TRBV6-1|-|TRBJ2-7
CASSRAGVPVYEQYF
TGTGCCAGCAGCAGAGCAGGGGTTCCGGTCTACGAGCAGTACTTC
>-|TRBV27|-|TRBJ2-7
CASRFSQGLYEQYF
TGTGCCAGCAGATTTTCACAGGGTCTCTACGAGCAGTACTTC
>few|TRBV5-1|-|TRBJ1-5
CASSADEGPQHF
TGCGCCAGCAGCGCCGATGAGGGGCCCCAGCATTTT
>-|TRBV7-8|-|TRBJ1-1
CASSRQVYTEAFF
TGTGCCAGCAGCCGGCAGGTGTACACTGAAGCTTTCTTT
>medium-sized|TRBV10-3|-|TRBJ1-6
CAISEVNNSPLHF
TGTGCCATCAGTGAAGTGAATAATTCACCCCTCCACTTT
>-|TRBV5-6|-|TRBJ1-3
CASSHSGQGEGNTIYF
TGTGCCAGCAGCCACAGTGGGCAGGGAGAGGGAAACACCATATATTTT
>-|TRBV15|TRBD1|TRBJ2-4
CATSREGGQILLSAKNIQYF
TGTGCCACCAGCAGAGAAGGGGGACAGATCTTATTATCGGCCAAAAACATTCAGTACTTC
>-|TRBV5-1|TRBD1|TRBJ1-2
CASSLATGGSYGYTF
TGCGCCAGCAGCTTGGCGACAGGGGGCAGCTATGGCTACACCTTC
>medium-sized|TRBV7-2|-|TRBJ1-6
CASSFRQLRISPLHF
TGTGCCAGCAGCTTTAGGCAGCTGAGGATTTCACCCCTCCACTTT
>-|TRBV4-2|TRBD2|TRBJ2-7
CASSQETSGGSEQYF
TGTGCCAGCAGCCAAGAAACTAGCGGGGGGAGTGAGCAGTACTTC
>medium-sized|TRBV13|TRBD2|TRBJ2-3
CASSLRLAGSSRTDTQYF
TGTGCCAGCAGCTTAAGACTAGCGGGAAGTTCTCGCACAGATACGCAGTATTTT
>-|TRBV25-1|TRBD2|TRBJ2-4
CASSEGGVAKNIQYF
TGTGCCAGCAGTGAAGGGGGGGTAGCCAAAAACATTCAGTACTTC
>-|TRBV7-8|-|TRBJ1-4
CASSSRVQVDGLLFF
TGTGCCAGCAGCTCGCGGGTGCAGGTCGACGGTCTACTGTTTTTT